A selection of T cell receptor beta chains follows, all from one sample in a study of blood T cell repertoires in COVID-19. Measured with immunoSEQ multiplex PCR; TCRdb has only the in-frame clones, and not every one. The sample carries 150,000 or so clones, 70% to 90% recorded once. The specimen sequenced was peripheral blood. The receptor source for this set is a man aged 60-69 years with COVID-19, enrolled during active disease. Each CDR3 is given with its conserved first and last residue. A D gene is named only where the DNA matches it firmly. Size is omitted from some rows. Given values are once, few, many or a class for expanded clones.

d_call	j_call	clone_size	v_call	cdr3_nt	cdr3_aa
TRBD1	TRBJ2-5	NA	TRBV5-1	TGCGCCAGCAGCCCGATAGGACAGGGGATAGAGACCCAGTACTTC	CASSPIGQGIETQYF
TRBD1	TRBJ1-5	NA	TRBV6-2/TRBV6-3	TGTGCCAGCAGTTGGTGGACAGGGGTCAATCAGCCCCAGCATTTT	CASSWWTGVNQPQHF
TRBD1	TRBJ2-5	NA	TRBV5-8	TGTGCCAGCAGCAGGCAGGGGGCTGGGGAGACCCAGTACTTC	CASSRQGAGETQYF
TRBD1	TRBJ1-1	NA	TRBV3-1/TRBV3-2	TGTGCCAGCAGCCCCCAGGGGGTCACTGAAGCTTTCTTT	CASSPQGVTEAFF
NA	TRBJ1-1	NA	TRBV3-1/TRBV3-2	TGTGCCAGCAGCCAAACAGGACCTTCTGAAGCTTTCTTT	CASSQTGPSEAFF
NA	TRBJ2-7	NA	TRBV4-3	TGCGCCAGCAGCCAAGACAGAATGCTCTCCTACGAGCAGTACTTC	CASSQDRMLSYEQYF
TRBD1	TRBJ2-3	NA	TRBV7-2	TGTGCCAGCAGCCCTGGGGGAAGACAGGGGGCATTGGGAGATACGCAGTATTTT	CASSPGGRQGALGDTQYF
TRBD1	TRBJ1-1	NA	TRBV6-5	TGTGCCAGCAACCCGGGACAGGGGGCGAGAGCTTTCTTT	CASNPGQGARAFF
NA	TRBJ1-4	NA	TRBV28	TGTGCCAGCAGCCCGTTGGGCACTCCTGCAACTAATGAAAAACTGTTTTTT	CASSPLGTPATNEKLFF
NA	TRBJ1-1	NA	TRBV2	TGTGCCAGCAGTGAACGACCCGGGGACACTGAAGCTTTCTTT	CASSERPGDTEAFF
TRBD2	TRBJ2-3	NA	TRBV6-4	TGTGCCAGCAGTCCCCAGCGGGGGATCGGTACGCAGTATTTT	CASSPQRGIGTQYF
NA	TRBJ2-3	NA	TRBV7-7	TGTGCTAGCAGCTTAAGCGACGCTAGCACAGATACGCAGTATTTT	CASSLSDASTDTQYF
TRBD2	TRBJ2-3	NA	TRBV28	TGTGCCAGCAGTACCCGACTAGCTGGAGATACGCAGTATTTT	CASSTRLAGDTQYF
NA	TRBJ1-3	NA	TRBV11-2	TGTGCCAGCAGCTTAATACAGAGAAACACCATATATTTT	CASSLIQRNTIYF
NA	TRBJ1-6	NA	TRBV6-6	TGTGCCAGCAGTCTTAGAAGCTCCTATAATTCACCCCTCCACTTT	CASSLRSSYNSPLHF
NA	TRBJ1-1	once	TRBV9	TGTGCCAGCAGCGTACTATCGGAGGGGGGGACAGCTTTCTTT	CASSVLSEGGTAFF
NA	TRBJ1-1	NA	TRBV25-1	TGTGCCAGCAGTGAGACAGGTTCGAACACTGAAGCTTTCTTT	CASSETGSNTEAFF
NA	TRBJ1-4	NA	TRBV7-9	TGTGCCAGCAGCTTAAGAGAGGACACGAGGGAAAAACTGTTTTTT	CASSLREDTREKLFF
NA	TRBJ1-4	once	TRBV19	TGTGCCAGTAGTATCCTGGGACAAGACAGTGAAAAACTGTTTTTT	CASSILGQDSEKLFF
NA	TRBJ1-1	NA	TRBV10-3	TGTGCCATCAGTGCGGTAGGAGTCCAGGGTCGTTACCAAGCTTTCTTT	CAISAVGVQGRYQAFF
NA	TRBJ1-2	NA	TRBV18	TGTGCCAGCTCACCCTCGGGCGGGACGCCGGGATCTTATGGCTACACCTTC	CASSPSGGTPGSYGYTF
NA	TRBJ1-5	NA	TRBV27	TGTGCCAGCAGTTTTTCGGGCTGGCAGGGGAATAATCAGCCCCAGCATTTT	CASSFSGWQGNNQPQHF
NA	TRBJ1-5	NA	TRBV6-5	TGTGCCAGCAGTATCACGGTGAATAGCAATCAGCCCCAGCATTTT	CASSITVNSNQPQHF
TRBD1	TRBJ2-7	NA	TRBV7-6	TGTGCCAGCAGCTTGGACAGGGGGCCCTACGAGCAGTACTTC	CASSLDRGPYEQYF
TRBD1	TRBJ1-2	NA	TRBV10-3	TGTGCCATCAGGAAGGGACAGAATCCAAACTATGGCTACACCTTC	CAIRKGQNPNYGYTF
TRBD1	TRBJ1-2	NA	TRBV24-1	TGTGCCACCAGTGATGCACCCGACAGGGCGGAAGGCTACACCTTC	CATSDAPDRAEGYTF
NA	TRBJ1-4	NA	TRBV18	TGTGCCAGCTCACCACTGGGCTCTCCTAATGAAAAACTGTTTTTT	CASSPLGSPNEKLFF
TRBD1	TRBJ1-1	NA	TRBV6-2/TRBV6-3	TGTGCCAGCAGCTCAAACGACAGGGACACTGAAGCTTTCTTT	CASSSNDRDTEAFF
TRBD1	TRBJ1-1	NA	TRBV7-2	TGTGCCAGCAGCTTAGCTACCGGGACAGTTACTGAAGCTTTCTTT	CASSLATGTVTEAFF
TRBD1	TRBJ1-1	NA	TRBV7-6	TGTGCCAGCAGCTTAGAACTTAACAGGGGCGACGCTGAAGCTTTCTTT	CASSLELNRGDAEAFF
TRBD1	TRBJ1-5	NA	TRBV4-3	TGCGCCAGCAGCCAAGGAACTGGGACAGTCGGGGATCAGCCCCAGCATTTT	CASSQGTGTVGDQPQHF
NA	TRBJ1-5	NA	TRBV7-9	TGTGCCAGCAGCCTAGGCTATGCCGAGAATCAGCCCCAGCATTTT	CASSLGYAENQPQHF
NA	TRBJ1-2	NA	TRBV15	TGTGCCACCAGCAAACAGGGTCTCTATGGCTACACCTTC	CATSKQGLYGYTF
TRBD2	TRBJ2-5	NA	TRBV7-3	TGTGCCAGCAGCTTAACCACTAGCGGGAAAGAGACCCAGTACTTC	CASSLTTSGKETQYF
NA	TRBJ2-7	NA	TRBV27	TGTGCCAGCAGTTTTAAGCCGGGACTTAACTACGAGCAGTACTTC	CASSFKPGLNYEQYF
TRBD2	TRBJ2-2	NA	TRBV18	TGTGCCAGCTCAGGAGGAGCGGGAGCTGGCACCGGGGAGCTGTTTTTT	CASSGGAGAGTGELFF
TRBD1	TRBJ1-2	NA	TRBV6-5	TGTGCCAGCAAGCCCGGGACAGCGCCAGGCTATGGCTACACCTTC	CASKPGTAPGYGYTF
NA	TRBJ2-1	NA	TRBV10-3	TGTGCCATAACAGAGAGCTCCTACAATGAGCAGTTCTTC	CAITESSYNEQFF
NA	TRBJ1-1	NA	TRBV7-9	TGTGCCAGCAGCTTAACGGCAGGGACTGAAGCTTTCTTT	CASSLTAGTEAFF
NA	TRBJ1-5	NA	TRBV19	TGTGCCAGTAGTATAGACAGGATAGGACCCCAGCATTTT	CASSIDRIGPQHF
TRBD1	TRBJ1-1	NA	TRBV19	TGTGCCACTTTGGACAGGAAGACTGAAGCTTTCTTT	CATLDRKTEAFF
TRBD2	TRBJ2-1	NA	TRBV7-9	TGTGCCAGCAGCATCCTTAGCGGGAGGGGCAATGAGCAGTTCTTC	CASSILSGRGNEQFF